This T cell receptor (beta chain) was obtained from a study of shared clonotypes between healthy human individuals. Methods used by the authors: For the immunoSEQ data, sequences were junction-only without quality scores, so filtering differed. Only in-frame clones appear in the TCRdb table, and some are missing; sequencing was by immunoSEQ multiplex PCR. D and trimming were read from the DNA, whereas the V and J calls and clone size are those reported in that table. The sample contains millions of clones, approximately 94% of which appear only once. Germline V gene data show CDR1 as MNHEY and CDR2 as SMNVEV (reference sequence). This CDR3 is 14 amino acids long. The V and J ends lost 4 bases and 7 bases, in that order; junction bases with no gene match: 7. General study points: Limited genetic and exposure-history diversity came from having few donors. With four donors compared, about 5.2% of naive CD4 clonotypes were shared.

On this clone itself: Its antigen remains unidentified.

Terminally differentiated effector memory CD45RA+ cells were excluded by CCR7 positive selection of CD45RO-negative cells. The V call is TRBV27, the J call TRBJ2-1, with TRBD2 identical over 7 bases. The TCR sequence derives from a man between 18 and 29 years old in good health. Some clones in this sample may be carry-over from other donors' samples. The material sequenced was naive CD8+ T cells from PBMCs. The CDR3 coding sequence is TGTGCCAGCAGTTGGGGAGGGCCGGCGAATGAGCAGTTCTTC. It codes for CASSWGGPANEQFF.